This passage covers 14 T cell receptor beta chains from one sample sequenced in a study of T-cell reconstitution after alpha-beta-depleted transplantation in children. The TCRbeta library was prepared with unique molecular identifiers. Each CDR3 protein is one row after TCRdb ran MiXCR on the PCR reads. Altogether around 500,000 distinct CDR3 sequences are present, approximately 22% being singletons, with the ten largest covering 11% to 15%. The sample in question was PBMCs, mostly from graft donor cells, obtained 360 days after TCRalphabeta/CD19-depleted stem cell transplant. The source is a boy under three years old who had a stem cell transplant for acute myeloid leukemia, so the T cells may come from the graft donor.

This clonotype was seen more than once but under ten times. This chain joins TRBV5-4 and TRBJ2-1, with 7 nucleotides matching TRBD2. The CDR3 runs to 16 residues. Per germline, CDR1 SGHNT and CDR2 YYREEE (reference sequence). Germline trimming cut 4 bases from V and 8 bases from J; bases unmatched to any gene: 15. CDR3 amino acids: CASSHQRGAISYEQFF. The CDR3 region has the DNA TGTGCCAGCAGCCACCAGCGGGGAGCTATCAGCTATGAGCAGTTCTTC.

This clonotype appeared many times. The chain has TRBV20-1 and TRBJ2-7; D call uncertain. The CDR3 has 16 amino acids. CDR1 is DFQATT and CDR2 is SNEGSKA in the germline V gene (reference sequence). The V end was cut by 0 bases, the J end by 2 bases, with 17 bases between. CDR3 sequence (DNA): TGCAGTGCTAGAGATCTTCGGTCGCCCTATCCCTACGAGCAGTACTTC. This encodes CSARDLRSPYPYEQYF.

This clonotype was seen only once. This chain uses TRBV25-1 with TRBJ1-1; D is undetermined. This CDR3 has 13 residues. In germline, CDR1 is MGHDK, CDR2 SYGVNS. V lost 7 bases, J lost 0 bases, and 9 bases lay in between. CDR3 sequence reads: CASKLGLNTEAFF. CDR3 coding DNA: TGTGCCAGCAAACTGGGTCTGAACACTGAAGCTTTCTTT.

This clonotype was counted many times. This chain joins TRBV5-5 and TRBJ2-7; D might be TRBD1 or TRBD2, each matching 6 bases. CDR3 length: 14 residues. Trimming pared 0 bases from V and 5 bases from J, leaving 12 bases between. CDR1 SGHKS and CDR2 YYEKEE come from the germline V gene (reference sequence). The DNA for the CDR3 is TGTGCCAGCAGCTTGGGGGGGGCGCGGAACGAGCAGTACTTC. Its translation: CASSLGGARNEQYF.

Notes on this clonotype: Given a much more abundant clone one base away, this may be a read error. CDR3 coding DNA: TGCAGTGCTAGCACTAGCGGGGGAAGCACAGATGCGCAGTATTTT. Residues: CSASTSGGSTDAQYF. V gene TRBV20-1 combines with J gene TRBJ2-3; TRBD2 agrees at 11 bases. Germline loops: CDR1 DFQATT, CDR2 SNEGSKA (reference sequence). The CDR3 contains 15 residues.

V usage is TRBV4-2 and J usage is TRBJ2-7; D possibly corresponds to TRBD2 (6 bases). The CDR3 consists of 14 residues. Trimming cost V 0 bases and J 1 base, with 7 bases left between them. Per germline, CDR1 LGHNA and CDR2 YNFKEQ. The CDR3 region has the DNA TGTGCCAGCAGCCAAGAGCGGGATTCCTACGAGCAGTACGTC. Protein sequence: CASSQERDSYEQYV.

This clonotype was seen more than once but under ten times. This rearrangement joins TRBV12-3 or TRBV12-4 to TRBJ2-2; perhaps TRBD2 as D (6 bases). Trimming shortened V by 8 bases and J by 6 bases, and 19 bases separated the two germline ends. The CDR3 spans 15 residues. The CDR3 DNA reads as TGTGCCAGCTGCCTACAGTCGGGGGTATCCGGGGAGCTGTTTTTT. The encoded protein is CASCLQSGVSGELFF.

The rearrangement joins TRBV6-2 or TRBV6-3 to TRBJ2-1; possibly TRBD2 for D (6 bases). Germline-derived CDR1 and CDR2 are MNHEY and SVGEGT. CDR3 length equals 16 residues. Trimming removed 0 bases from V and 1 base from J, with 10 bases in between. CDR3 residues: CASSYSAGLSYNEQFF. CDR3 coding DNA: TGTGCCAGCAGTTACTCAGCAGGACTATCCTACAATGAGCAGTTCTTC.

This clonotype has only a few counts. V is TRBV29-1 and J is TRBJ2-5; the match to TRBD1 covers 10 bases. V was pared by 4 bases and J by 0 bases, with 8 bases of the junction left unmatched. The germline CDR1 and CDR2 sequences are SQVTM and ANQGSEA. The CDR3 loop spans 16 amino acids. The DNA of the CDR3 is TGCAGCGTTGTAGTTCCGGGACAGGGGTACCAAGAGACCCAGTACTTC. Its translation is CSVVVPGQGYQETQYF.

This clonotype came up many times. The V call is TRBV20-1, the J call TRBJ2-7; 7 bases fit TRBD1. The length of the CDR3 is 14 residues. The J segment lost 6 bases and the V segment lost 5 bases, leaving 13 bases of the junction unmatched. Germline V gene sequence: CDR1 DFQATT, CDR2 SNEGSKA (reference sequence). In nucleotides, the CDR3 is TGCAGTGCTGGCCTGACAGGGCCAAGGGGCGAGCAGTACGTC. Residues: CSAGLTGPRGEQYV.

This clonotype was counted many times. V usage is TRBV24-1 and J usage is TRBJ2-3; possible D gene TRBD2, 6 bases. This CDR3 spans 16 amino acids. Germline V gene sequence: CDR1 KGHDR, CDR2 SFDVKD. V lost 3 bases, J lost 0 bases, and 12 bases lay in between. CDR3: CATSDRRGTSTDTQYF. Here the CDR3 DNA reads TGTGCCACCAGTGATCGACGGGGGACTAGCACAGATACGCAGTATTTT.

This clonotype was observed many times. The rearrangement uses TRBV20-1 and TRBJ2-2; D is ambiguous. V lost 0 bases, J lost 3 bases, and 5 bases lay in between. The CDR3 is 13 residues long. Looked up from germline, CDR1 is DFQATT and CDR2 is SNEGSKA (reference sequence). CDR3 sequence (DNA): TGCAGTGCTAGAGATACGGACACCGGGGAGCTGTTTTTT. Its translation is CSARDTDTGELFF.

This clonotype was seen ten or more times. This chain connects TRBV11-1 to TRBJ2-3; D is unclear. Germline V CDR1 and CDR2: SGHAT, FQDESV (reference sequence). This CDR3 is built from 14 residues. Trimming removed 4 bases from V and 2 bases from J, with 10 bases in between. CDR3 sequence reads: CASSSWNPTDTQYF. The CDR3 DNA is TGTGCCAGCAGCTCCTGGAACCCCACAGATACGCAGTATTTT.

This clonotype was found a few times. CDR3 DNA sequence: TGTGCCAGCAGCTATGGACAGGGGCTCGGGGAGCTGTTTTTT. Protein sequence: CASSYGQGLGELFF. This sequence joins TRBV7-9 and TRBJ2-2; TRBD1 aligns across 9 bases. CDR3 length equals 14 residues. Per germline, CDR1 SEHNR and CDR2 FQNEAQ (reference sequence). V shed 4 bases, J shed 7 bases, and the junction held 4 bases outside the gene matches.